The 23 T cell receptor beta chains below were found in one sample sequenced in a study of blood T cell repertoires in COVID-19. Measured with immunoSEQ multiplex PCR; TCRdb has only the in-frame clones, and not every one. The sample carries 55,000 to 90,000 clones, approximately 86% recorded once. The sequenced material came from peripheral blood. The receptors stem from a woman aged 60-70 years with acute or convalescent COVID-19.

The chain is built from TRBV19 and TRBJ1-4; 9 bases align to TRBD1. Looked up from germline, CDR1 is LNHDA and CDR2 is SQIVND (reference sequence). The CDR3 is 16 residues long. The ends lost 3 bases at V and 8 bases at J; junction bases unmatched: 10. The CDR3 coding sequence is TGTGCCAGTAGTATGCGGACAGGGGAGATAAGGGAAAAACTGTTTTTT. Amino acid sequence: CASSMRTGEIREKLFF.

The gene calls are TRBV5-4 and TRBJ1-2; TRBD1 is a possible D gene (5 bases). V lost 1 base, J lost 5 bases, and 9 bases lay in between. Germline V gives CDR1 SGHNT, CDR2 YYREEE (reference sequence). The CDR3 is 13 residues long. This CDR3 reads CASSLPGLYGYTF. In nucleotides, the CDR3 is TGTGCCAGCAGCTTGCCAGGGCTTTATGGCTACACCTTC. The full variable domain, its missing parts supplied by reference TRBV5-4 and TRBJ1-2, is ETGVTQSPTHLIKTRGQQVTLRCSSQSGHNTVSWYQQALGQGPQFIFQYYREEENGRGNFPPRFSGLQFPNYSSELNVNALELDDSALYLCASSLPGLYGYTFGSGTRLTVV.

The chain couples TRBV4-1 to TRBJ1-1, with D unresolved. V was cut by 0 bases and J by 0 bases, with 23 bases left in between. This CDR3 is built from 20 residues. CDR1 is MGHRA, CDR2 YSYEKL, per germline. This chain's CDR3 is CASSQDGLGGLLILNTEAFF. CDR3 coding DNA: TGCGCCAGCAGCCAAGATGGGTTAGGCGGCCTCTTGATATTGAACACTGAAGCTTTCTTT.

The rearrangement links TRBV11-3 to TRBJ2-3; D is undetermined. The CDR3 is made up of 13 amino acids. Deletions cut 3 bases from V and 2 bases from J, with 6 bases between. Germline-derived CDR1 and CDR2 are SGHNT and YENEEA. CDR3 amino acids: CASSLAATDTQYF. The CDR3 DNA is TGTGCCAGCAGCTTGGCTGCCACAGATACGCAGTATTTT. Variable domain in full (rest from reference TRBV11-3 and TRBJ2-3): EAGVVQSPRYKIIEKKQPVAFWCNPISGHNTLYWYLQNLGQGPELLIRYENEEAVDDSQLPKDRFSAERLKGVDSTLKIQPAELGDSAVYLCASSLAATDTQYFGPGTRLTVL.

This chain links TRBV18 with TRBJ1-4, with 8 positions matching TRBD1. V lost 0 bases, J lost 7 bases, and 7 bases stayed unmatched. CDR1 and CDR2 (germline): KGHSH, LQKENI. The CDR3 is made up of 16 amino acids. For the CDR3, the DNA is TGTGCCAGCTCACCACCATCAGGGGGCATTGGTGAAAAACTGTTTTTT. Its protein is CASSPPSGGIGEKLFF.

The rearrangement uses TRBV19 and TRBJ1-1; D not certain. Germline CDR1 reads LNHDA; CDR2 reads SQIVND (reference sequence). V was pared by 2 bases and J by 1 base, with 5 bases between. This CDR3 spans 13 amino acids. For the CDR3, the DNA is TGTGCCAGTAGTATAAAGCGGAACACTGAAGCTTTCTTT. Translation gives CASSIKRNTEAFF.

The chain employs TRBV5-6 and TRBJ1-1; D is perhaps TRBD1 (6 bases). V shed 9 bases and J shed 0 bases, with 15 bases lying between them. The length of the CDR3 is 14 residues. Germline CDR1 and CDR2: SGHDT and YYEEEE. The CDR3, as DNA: TGTGCCACCTACAGGGAAGGTCTGAACACTGAAGCTTTCTTT. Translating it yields CATYREGLNTEAFF.

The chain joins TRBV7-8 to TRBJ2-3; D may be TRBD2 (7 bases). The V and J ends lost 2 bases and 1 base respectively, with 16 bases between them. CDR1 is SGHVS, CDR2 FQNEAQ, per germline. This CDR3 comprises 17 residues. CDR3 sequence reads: CASSLSGRGARTDTQYF. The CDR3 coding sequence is TGTGCCAGCAGCTTATCAGGCCGGGGGGCTCGCACAGATACGCAGTATTTT.

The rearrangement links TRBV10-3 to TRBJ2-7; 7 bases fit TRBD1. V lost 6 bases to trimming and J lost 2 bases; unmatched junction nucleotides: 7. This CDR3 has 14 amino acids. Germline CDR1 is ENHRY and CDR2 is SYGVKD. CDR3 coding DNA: TGTGCCATCAGCGCCCAGGACAGGCCCTACGAGCAGTACTTC. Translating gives CAISAQDRPYEQYF.

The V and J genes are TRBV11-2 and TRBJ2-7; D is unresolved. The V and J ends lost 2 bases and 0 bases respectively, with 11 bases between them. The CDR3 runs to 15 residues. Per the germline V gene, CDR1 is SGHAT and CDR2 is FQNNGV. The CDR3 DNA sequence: TGTGCCAGCAGCTTAAGCCAGGCAAGCTCCTACGAGCAGTACTTC. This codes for CASSLSQASSYEQYF.

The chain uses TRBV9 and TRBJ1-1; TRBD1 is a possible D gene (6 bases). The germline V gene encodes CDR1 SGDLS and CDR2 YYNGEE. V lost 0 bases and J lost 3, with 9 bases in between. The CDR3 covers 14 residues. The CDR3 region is CASSVAGQHTEAFF. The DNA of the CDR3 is TGTGCCAGCAGCGTAGCAGGACAGCACACTGAAGCTTTCTTT.

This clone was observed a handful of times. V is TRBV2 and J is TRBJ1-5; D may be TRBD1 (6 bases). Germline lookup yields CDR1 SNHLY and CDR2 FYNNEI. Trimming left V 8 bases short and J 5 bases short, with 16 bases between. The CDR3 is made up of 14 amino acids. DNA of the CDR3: TGTGCCAGCGTCAAGACTTCAGGGGATCAGCCCCAGCATTTT. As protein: CASVKTSGDQPQHF.

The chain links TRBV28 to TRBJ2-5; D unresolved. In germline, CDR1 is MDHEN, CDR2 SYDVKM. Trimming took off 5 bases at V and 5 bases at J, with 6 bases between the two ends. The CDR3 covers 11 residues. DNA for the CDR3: TGTGCCAGCAGTCCCAGGGAGACCCAGTACTTC. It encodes CASSPRETQYF.

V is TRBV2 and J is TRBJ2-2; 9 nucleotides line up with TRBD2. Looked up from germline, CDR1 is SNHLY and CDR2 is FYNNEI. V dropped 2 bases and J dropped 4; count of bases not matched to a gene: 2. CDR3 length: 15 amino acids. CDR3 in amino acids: CASSELAGPTGELFF. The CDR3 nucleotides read TGTGCCAGCAGTGAACTAGCGGGGCCCACCGGGGAGCTGTTTTTT.

This CDR3 is CASSLTFRDSAEAFF. The CDR3 nucleotides read TGTGCCAGCAGCTTGACCTTCAGGGATTCGGCTGAAGCTTTCTTT. The rearrangement uses TRBV7-9 and TRBJ1-1; perhaps TRBD1 as D (5 bases). The germline gives CDR1 SEHNR, CDR2 FQNEAQ (reference sequence). The CDR3 is made up of 15 amino acids. V lost 3 bases and J lost 6, with 17 bases in between.

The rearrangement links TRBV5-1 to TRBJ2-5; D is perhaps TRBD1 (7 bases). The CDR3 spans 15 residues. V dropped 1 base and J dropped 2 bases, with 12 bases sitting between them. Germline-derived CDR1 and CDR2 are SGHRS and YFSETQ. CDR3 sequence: CASSLWGDRQETQYF. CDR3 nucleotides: TGCGCCAGCAGCTTGTGGGGGGACAGACAAGAGACCCAGTACTTC.

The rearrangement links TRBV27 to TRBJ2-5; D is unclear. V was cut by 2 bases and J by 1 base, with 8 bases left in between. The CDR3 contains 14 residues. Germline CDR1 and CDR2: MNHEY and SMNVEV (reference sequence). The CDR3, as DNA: TGTGCCAGCAGTTTAAGGCCTAGCCAAGAGACCCAGTACTTC. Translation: CASSLRPSQETQYF.

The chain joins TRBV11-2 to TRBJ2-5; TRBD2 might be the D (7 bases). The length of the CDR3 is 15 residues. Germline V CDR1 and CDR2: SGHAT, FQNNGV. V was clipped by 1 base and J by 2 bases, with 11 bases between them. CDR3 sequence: CASSLGRGGQETQYF. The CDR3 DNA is TGTGCCAGCAGCTTAGGGAGGGGGGGGCAAGAGACCCAGTACTTC. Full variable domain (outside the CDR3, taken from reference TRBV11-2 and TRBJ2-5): EAGVAQSPRYKIIEKRQSVAFWCNPISGHATLYWYQQILGQGPKLLIQFQNNGVVDDSQLPKDRFSAERLKGVDSTLKIQPAKLEDSAVYLCASSLGRGGQETQYFGPGTRLLVL.

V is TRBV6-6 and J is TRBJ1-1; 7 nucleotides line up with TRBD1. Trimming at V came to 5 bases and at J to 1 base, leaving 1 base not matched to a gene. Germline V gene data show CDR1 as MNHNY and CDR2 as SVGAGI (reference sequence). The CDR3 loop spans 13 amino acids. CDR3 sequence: CASSHRGNTEAFF. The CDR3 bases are TGTGCCAGCAGTCACAGGGGGAACACTGAAGCTTTCTTT.

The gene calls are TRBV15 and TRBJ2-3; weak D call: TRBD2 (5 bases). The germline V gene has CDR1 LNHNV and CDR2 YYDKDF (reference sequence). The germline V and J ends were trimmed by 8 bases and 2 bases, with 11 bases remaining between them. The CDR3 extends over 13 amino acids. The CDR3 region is CATAGRNTDTQYF. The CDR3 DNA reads TGTGCCACCGCGGGCAGAAACACAGATACGCAGTATTTT.

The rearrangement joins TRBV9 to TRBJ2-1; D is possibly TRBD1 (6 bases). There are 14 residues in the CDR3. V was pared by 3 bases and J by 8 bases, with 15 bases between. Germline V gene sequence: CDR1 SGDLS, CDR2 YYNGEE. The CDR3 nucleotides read TGTGCCAGCAGCGATCAGGGGCTCGGGGATGAGCAGTTCTTC. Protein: CASSDQGLGDEQFF.

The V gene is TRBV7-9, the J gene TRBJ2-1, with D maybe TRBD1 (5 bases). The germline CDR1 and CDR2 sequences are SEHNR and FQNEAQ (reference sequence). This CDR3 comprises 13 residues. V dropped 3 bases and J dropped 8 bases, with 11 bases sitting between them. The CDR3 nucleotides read TGTGCCAGCAGCTTTATAGGGGTCTATGAGCAGTTCTTC. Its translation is CASSFIGVYEQFF.

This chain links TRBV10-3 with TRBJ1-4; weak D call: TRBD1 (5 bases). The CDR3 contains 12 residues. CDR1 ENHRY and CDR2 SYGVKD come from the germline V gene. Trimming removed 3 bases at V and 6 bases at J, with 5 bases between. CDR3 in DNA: TGTGCCATCAGTGACAGGGATGAAAAACTGTTTTTT. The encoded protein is CAISDRDEKLFF.